What follows describes a single TCR beta chain. Germline CDR1 reads MNHEY; CDR2 reads SMNVEV (reference sequence). The CDR3 is 15 residues long. V lost 0 bases, J lost 5 bases, and 14 bases lay in between. This sample stems from a study of blood T cells in healthy people across ages. Through a sample-barcoded 5' primer and a J-beta primer mix, a second PCR was run for roughly 7 to 11 cycles. Each CDR3 protein is one row after TCRdb ran MiXCR on the 5' RACE reads. The sample lists about 1 million distinct CDR3 sequences, 40% to 50% seen once, with around 18% in the top ten. The clonotype originates from a woman aged 55 to 70 in good health. This chain links TRBV27 with TRBJ2-7, with a weak D call TRBD2 (5 bases). Material for sequencing was blood. The CDR3: CASSLSGAYFNEQYF. CDR3 nucleotide sequence: TGTGCCAGCAGTTTATCGGGAGCTTATTTCAACGAGCAGTACTTC.